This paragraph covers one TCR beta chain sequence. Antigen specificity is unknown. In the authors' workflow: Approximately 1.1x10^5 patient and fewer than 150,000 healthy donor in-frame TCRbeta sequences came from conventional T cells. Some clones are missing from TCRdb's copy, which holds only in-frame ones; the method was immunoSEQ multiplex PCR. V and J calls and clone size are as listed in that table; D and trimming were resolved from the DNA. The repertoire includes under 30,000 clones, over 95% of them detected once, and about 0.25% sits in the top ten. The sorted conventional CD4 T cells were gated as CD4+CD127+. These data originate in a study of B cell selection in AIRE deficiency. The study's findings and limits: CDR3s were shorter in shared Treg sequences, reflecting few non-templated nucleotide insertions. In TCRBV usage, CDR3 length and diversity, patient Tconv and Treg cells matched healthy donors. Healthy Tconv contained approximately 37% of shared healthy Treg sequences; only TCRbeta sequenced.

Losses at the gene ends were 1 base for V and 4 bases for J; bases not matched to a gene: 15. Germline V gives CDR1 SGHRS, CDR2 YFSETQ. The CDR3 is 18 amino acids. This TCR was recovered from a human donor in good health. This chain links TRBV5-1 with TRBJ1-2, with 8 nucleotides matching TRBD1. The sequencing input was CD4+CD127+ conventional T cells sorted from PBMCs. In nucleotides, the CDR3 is TGCGCCAGCAGCTTGCGGCTACGGTATGGACAGGGCGGCTATGGCTACACCTTC. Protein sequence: CASSLRLRYGQGGYGYTF.